This T cell receptor (beta chain) was recorded in a study of shared clonotypes between healthy human individuals. Regarding the study as a whole: Despite large depth, rarefaction showed incomplete sorted-subset sequencing. Generation probabilities were higher for clonotypes shared across all four sorted-subset donors than for unshared ones.

Germline loops: CDR1 SGHVS, CDR2 FNYEAQ. V lost 5 bases and J 1 base, leaving 11 bases between the germline ends. The CDR3 is 14 residues long. Measured with immunoSEQ multiplex PCR; TCRdb has only the in-frame clones, and not every one. The table lists 2 million to 2.5 million clones, over 85% of them singletons. Comment on this clone: Its antigen is as yet unknown.

Sequenced sample: naive CD4+ T cells from PBMCs. Indicated subset: CD45RA+ positively selected. This receptor was taken from a man aged 18 to 30 in good health. Some clones in this sample may be carry-over from other donors' samples. V is TRBV7-6 and J is TRBJ1-1, with no clear D. CDR3 residues: CASSTFDGNTEAFF. The CDR3 bases are TGTGCCAGCAGCACCTTCGACGGGAACACTGAAGCTTTCTTT.